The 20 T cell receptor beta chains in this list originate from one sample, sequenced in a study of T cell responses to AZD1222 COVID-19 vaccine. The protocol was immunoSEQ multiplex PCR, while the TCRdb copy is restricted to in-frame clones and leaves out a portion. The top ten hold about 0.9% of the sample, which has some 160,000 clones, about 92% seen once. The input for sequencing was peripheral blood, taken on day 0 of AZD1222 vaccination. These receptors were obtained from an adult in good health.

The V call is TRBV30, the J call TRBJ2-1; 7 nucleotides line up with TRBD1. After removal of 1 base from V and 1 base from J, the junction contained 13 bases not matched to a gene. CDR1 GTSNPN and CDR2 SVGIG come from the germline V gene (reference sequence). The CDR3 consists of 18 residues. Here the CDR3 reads CAWSDPLTGTGSYNEQFF. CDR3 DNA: TGTGCCTGGAGTGACCCATTGACAGGGACCGGATCCTACAATGAGCAGTTCTTC.

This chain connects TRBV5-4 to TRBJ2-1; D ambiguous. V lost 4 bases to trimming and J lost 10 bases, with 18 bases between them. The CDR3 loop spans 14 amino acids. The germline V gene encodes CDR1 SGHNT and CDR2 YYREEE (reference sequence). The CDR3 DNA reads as TGTGCCAGCAGCCCCCAAAATTACGGCGGCGAGCAGTTCTTC. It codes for CASSPQNYGGEQFF. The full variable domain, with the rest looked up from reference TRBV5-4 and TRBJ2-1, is ETGVTQSPTHLIKTRGQQVTLRCSSQSGHNTVSWYQQALGQGPQFIFQYYREEENGRGNFPPRFSGLQFPNYSSELNVNALELDDSALYLCASSPQNYGGEQFFGPGTRLTVL.

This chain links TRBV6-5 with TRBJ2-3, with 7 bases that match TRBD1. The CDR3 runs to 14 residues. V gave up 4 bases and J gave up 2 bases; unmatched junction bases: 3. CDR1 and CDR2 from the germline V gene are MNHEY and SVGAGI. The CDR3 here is CASSWGQFTDTQYF. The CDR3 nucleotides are TGTGCCAGCAGTTGGGGACAGTTCACAGATACGCAGTATTTT.

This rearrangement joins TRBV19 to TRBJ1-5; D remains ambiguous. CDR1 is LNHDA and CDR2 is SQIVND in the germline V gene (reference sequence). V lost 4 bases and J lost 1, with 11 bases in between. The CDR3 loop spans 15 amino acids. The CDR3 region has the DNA TGTGCCAGTAGTAGTAAGGCAGCAAGCAATCAGCCCCAGCATTTT. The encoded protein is CASSSKAASNQPQHF.

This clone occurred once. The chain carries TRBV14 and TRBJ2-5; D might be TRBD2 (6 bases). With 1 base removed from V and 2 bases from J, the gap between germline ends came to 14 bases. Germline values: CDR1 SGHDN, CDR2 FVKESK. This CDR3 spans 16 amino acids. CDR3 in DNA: TGTGCCAGCAGCCAAGCCGTCACGGGGAGGCAAGAGACCCAGTACTTC. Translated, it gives CASSQAVTGRQETQYF.

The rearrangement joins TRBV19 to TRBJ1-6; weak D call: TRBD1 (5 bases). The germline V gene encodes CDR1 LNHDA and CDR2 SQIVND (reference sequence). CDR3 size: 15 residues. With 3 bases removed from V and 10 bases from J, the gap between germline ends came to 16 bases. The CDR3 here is CASSMRAGQQSPLHF. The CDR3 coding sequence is TGTGCCAGTAGTATGCGCGCAGGGCAACAATCACCCCTCCACTTT.

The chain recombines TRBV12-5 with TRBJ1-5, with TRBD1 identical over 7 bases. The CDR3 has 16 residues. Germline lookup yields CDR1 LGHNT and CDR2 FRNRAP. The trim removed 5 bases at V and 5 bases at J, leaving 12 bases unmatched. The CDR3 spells CASGPGDRAWDQPQHF. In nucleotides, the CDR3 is TGTGCTAGTGGTCCTGGAGACAGGGCATGGGATCAGCCCCAGCATTTT. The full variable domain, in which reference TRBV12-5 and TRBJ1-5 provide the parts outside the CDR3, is DARVTQTPRHKVTEMGQEVTMRCQPILGHNTVFWYRQTMMQGLELLAYFRNRAPLDDSGMPKDRFSAEMPDATLATLKIQPSEPRDSAVYFCASGPGDRAWDQPQHFGDGTRLSIL.

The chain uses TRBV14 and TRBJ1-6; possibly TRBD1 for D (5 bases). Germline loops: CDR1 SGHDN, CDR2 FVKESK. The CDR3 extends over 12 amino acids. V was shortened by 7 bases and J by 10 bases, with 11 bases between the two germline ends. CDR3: CASNGAHSPLHF. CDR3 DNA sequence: TGTGCCAGCAATGGGGCTCACTCACCCCTCCACTTT.

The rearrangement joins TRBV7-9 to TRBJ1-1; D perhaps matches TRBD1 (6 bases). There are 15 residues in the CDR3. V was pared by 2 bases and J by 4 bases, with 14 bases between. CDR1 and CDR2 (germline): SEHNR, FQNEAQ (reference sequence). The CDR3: CASSLRGGGSTEAFF. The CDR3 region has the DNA TGTGCCAGCAGCTTAAGGGGGGGAGGAAGCACTGAAGCTTTCTTT.

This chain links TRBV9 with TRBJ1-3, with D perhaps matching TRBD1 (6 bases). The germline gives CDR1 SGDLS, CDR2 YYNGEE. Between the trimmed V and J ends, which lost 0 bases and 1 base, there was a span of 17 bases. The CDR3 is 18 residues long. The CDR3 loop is CASSVAGATGRSGNTIYF. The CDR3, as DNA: TGTGCCAGCAGCGTAGCCGGAGCCACAGGGAGATCTGGAAACACCATATATTTT.

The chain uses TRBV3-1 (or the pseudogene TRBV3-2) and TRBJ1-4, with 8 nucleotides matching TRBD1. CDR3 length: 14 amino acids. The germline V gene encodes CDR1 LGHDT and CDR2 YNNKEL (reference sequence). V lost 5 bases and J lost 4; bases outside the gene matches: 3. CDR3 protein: CASSSDRGNEKLFF. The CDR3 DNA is TGTGCCAGCAGCTCTGACAGGGGTAATGAAAAACTGTTTTTT.

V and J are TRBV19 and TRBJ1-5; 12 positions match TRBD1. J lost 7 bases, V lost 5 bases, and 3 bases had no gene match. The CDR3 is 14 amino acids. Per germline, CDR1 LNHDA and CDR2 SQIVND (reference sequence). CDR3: CASSGTGGRQPQHF. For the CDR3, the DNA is TGTGCCAGTAGTGGGACAGGGGGCCGACAGCCCCAGCATTTT.

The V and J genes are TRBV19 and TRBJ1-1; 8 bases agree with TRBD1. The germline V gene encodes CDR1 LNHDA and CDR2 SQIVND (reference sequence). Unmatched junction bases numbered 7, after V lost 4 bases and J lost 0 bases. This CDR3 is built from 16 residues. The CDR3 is CASSRGQDWLNTEAFF. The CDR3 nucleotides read TGTGCCAGTAGTAGGGGACAGGATTGGTTGAACACTGAAGCTTTCTTT.

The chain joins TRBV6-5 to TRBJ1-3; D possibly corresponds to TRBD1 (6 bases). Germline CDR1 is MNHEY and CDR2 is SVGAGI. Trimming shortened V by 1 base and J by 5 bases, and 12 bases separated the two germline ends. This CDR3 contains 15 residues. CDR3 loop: CASSYYRETRNTIYF. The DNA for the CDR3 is TGTGCCAGCAGTTACTACAGGGAGACTCGAAACACCATATATTTT.

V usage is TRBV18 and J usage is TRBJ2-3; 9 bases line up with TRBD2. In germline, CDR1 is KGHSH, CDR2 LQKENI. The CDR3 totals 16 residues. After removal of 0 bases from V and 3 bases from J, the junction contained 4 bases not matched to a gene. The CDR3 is CASSPPSGGRTDTQYF. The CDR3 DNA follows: TGTGCCAGCTCACCACCCAGCGGGGGGAGGACAGATACGCAGTATTTT.

The chain's CDR3 is CASSIDRGNTEAFF. Here the CDR3 DNA reads TGTGCCAGCAGCATTGACAGGGGGAACACTGAAGCTTTCTTT. J is TRBJ1-1 and V is TRBV7-2; TRBD1 matches 8 bases. CDR1 SGHTA and CDR2 FQGNSA come from the germline V gene. The trim removed 5 bases at V and 1 base at J, leaving 3 bases unmatched. The CDR3 loop spans 14 amino acids.

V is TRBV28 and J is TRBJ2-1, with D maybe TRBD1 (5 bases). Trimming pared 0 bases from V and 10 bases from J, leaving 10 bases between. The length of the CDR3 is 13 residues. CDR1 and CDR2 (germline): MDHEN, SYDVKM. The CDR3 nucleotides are TGTGCCAGCAGTTTATGGCCCGACAGAGAGCAGTTCTTC. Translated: CASSLWPDREQFF.

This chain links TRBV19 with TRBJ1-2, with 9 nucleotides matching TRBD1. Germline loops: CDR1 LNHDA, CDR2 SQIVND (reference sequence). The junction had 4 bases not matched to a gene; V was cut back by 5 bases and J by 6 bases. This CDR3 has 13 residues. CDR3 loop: CASSLRDRDGYTF. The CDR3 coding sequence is TGTGCCAGTAGTCTTCGGGACAGGGATGGCTACACCTTC.

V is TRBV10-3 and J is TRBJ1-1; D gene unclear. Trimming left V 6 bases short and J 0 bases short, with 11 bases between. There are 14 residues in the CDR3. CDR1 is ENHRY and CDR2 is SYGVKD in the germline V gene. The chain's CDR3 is CAIRPYDLNTEAFF. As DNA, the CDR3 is TGTGCCATCAGGCCTTACGATTTGAACACTGAAGCTTTCTTT.

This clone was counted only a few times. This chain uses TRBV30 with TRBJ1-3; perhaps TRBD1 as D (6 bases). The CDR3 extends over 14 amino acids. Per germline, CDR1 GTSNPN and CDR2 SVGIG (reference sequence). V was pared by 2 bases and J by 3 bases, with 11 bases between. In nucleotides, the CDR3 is TGTGCCTGGAGTAACAGGGACGGTGGAAACACCATATATTTT. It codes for CAWSNRDGGNTIYF.